The rows below give T cell receptor beta chains drawn from one sample of a study of human T cells and chemical hapten exposure. From the RACE reads, TCRdb called clonotypes with MiXCR, one entry per CDR3 protein. The sample has roughly 180,000 distinct CDR3 sequences, about 14% seen once; the top ten hold 1.7%. Sample: whole blood, taken in connection with sensitization to the hapten diphenylcyclopropenone (DPC). Source of these receptors: a woman under 40 with alopecia areata. Some clones in this sample may be carry-over from other donors' samples. The CDR3 runs from the conserved cysteine through the conserved F or W. The D gene is left open where the match is weak. Expanded clones get a size class; other rows say once, few or many, or leave the size out.

clone size: .
D gene: .
J gene: TRBJ2-2
V gene: TRBV10-3
CDR3 DNA: TGTGCCATCAGTGACAATGCGAACACCGGGGAGCTGTTTTTT
CDR3 protein: CAISDNANTGELFF

clone size: many
D gene: .
J gene: TRBJ1-2
V gene: TRBV6-2/TRBV6-3
CDR3 DNA: TGTGCCACAAAGCCTGGGGGGAGCTCGGCGTATGGCTACACCTTC
CDR3 protein: CATKPGGSSAYGYTF

clone size: .
D gene: .
J gene: TRBJ1-6
V gene: TRBV18
CDR3 DNA: TGTGCCAGCTCACCACTAAGGGGAGCACCCCTCCACTTT
CDR3 protein: CASSPLRGAPLHF

clone size: .
D gene: .
J gene: TRBJ2-7
V gene: TRBV12-3/TRBV12-4
CDR3 DNA: TGTGCCAGCAGTTTTCGGGGGTACTCCTACGAGCAGTACTTC
CDR3 protein: CASSFRGYSYEQYF

clone size: .
D gene: TRBD1
J gene: TRBJ1-2
V gene: TRBV29-1
CDR3 DNA: TGCAGCGTTGGGGCCCGGGCAGGGGGCCCTGGCTACACCTTC
CDR3 protein: CSVGARAGGPGYTF

clone size: .
D gene: .
J gene: TRBJ1-4
V gene: TRBV28
CDR3 DNA: TGTGCCAGCACCCCTCGAACGGGGGCTGGTGAAAAACTGTTTTTT
CDR3 protein: CASTPRTGAGEKLFF

clone size: few
D gene: .
J gene: TRBJ1-6
V gene: TRBV11-2
CDR3 DNA: TGTGCCAGCAGCCTACGGTGGAATTCACCCCTCCACTTT
CDR3 protein: CASSLRWNSPLHF

clone size: few
D gene: .
J gene: TRBJ1-1
V gene: TRBV5-1
CDR3 DNA: TGCGCCAGCAGCTTGGATCTTTCGGGGGAAGCTTTCTTT
CDR3 protein: CASSLDLSGEAFF

clone size: .
D gene: TRBD1
J gene: TRBJ2-6
V gene: TRBV3-1
CDR3 DNA: TGTGCCAGCAACCCAGGGGGCGCATCGGCTGGGGCCAACGTCCTGACTTTC
CDR3 protein: CASNPGGASAGANVLTF

clone size: few
D gene: .
J gene: TRBJ2-5
V gene: TRBV28
CDR3 DNA: TGTGCCAGCAGTTGGGCAGCACAAGAGACCCAGTACTTC
CDR3 protein: CASSWAAQETQYF

clone size: many
D gene: .
J gene: TRBJ2-7
V gene: TRBV21-1
CDR3 DNA: TGTGCCAGCAGCCCTACAGGGTACGAGCAGTACTTC
CDR3 protein: CASSPTGYEQYF

clone size: .
D gene: .
J gene: TRBJ1-1
V gene: TRBV7-2
CDR3 DNA: TGTGCCAGCAGCCCAACACAGGGTTCTGGTGCTTTCTTT
CDR3 protein: CASSPTQGSGAFF

clone size: .
D gene: TRBD2
J gene: TRBJ2-1
V gene: TRBV4-2
CDR3 DNA: TGTGCCAACATCCCGGGACTAGGGACGTCCAATGAGCAGTTCTTC
CDR3 protein: CANIPGLGTSNEQFF

clone size: .
D gene: .
J gene: TRBJ1-2
V gene: TRBV6-5
CDR3 DNA: TGTGCCAGCAGTGACGGCCTCTATGGCTACACCTTC
CDR3 protein: CASSDGLYGYTF

clone size: many
D gene: .
J gene: TRBJ2-3
V gene: TRBV5-4
CDR3 DNA: TGTGCCAGCAGCTTGAGATCACAGGGATATACAGATACGCAGTATTTT
CDR3 protein: CASSLRSQGYTDTQYF

clone size: few
D gene: .
J gene: TRBJ2-7
V gene: TRBV7-2
CDR3 DNA: TGTGCAAGCGCTGTCGGGGCGATCCTTTCCTACGAGCAGTACTTC
CDR3 protein: CASAVGAILSYEQYF

clone size: many
D gene: .
J gene: TRBJ2-7
V gene: TRBV5-1
CDR3 DNA: TGCGCCAGCAGGGCGGCCAGCTCCTACGAGCAGTACTTC
CDR3 protein: CASRAASSYEQYF

clone size: few
D gene: .
J gene: TRBJ1-2
V gene: TRBV27
CDR3 DNA: TGTGCCAGCAGTTTATCCAGGAACTATGGCTACACCTTC
CDR3 protein: CASSLSRNYGYTF

clone size: few
D gene: .
J gene: TRBJ1-3
V gene: TRBV15
CDR3 DNA: TGTGCCACCAGCAGAGGACAAGTCTCTGGAAACACCATATATTTT
CDR3 protein: CATSRGQVSGNTIYF

clone size: .
D gene: .
J gene: TRBJ1-2
V gene: TRBV29-1
CDR3 DNA: TGCAGCGTTGAAGAACCCATTGTGTATGGCTACACCTTC
CDR3 protein: CSVEEPIVYGYTF

clone size: .
D gene: .
J gene: TRBJ2-3
V gene: TRBV12-3/TRBV12-4
CDR3 DNA: TGTGCCAGCAGTTTAGTTCAGGGTCAAGCAGATACGCAGTATTTT
CDR3 protein: CASSLVQGQADTQYF

clone size: few
D gene: TRBD1
J gene: TRBJ1-6
V gene: TRBV18
CDR3 DNA: TGTGCCAGCTCACCGACAGGGATATTTTCACCCCTCCACTTT
CDR3 protein: CASSPTGIFSPLHF

clone size: .
D gene: .
J gene: TRBJ1-5
V gene: TRBV7-2
CDR3 DNA: TGTGCCAGCAGCTTAGCAGGGGGAGGCAATCAGCCCCAGCATTTT
CDR3 protein: CASSLAGGGNQPQHF

clone size: .
D gene: TRBD2
J gene: TRBJ2-1
V gene: TRBV20-1
CDR3 DNA: TGCAGTGCTAGAGACCCACAGAAGCGGGAGTATGAGCAGTTCTTC
CDR3 protein: CSARDPQKREYEQFF

clone size: few
D gene: .
J gene: TRBJ1-3
V gene: TRBV4-2
CDR3 DNA: TGTGCCAGCAGCCAAGCGCATGGAGTCTCTGGAAACACCATATATTTT
CDR3 protein: CASSQAHGVSGNTIYF

clone size: .
D gene: TRBD1
J gene: TRBJ1-6
V gene: TRBV28
CDR3 DNA: TGTGCCAGCAGGCCAGGGGGCGCGGGCTCACCCCTCCACTTT
CDR3 protein: CASRPGGAGSPLHF

clone size: few
D gene: .
J gene: TRBJ2-2
V gene: TRBV28
CDR3 DNA: TGTGCCAGCAGTTTCGGCGTTTTGGGCAGGGTGAACACCGGGGAGCTGTTTTTT
CDR3 protein: CASSFGVLGRVNTGELFF

clone size: .
D gene: .
J gene: TRBJ2-3
V gene: TRBV21-1
CDR3 DNA: TGTGCCAGCGGCATCCCAACTAGCGGGGGGCAGAATCCTAGCACAGATACGCAGTATTTT
CDR3 protein: CASGIPTSGGQNPSTDTQYF

clone size: few
D gene: .
J gene: TRBJ2-1
V gene: TRBV10-3
CDR3 DNA: TGTGCCATCAGTGGGGGCGGTGGGAGCTCCTACAATGAGCAGTTCTTC
CDR3 protein: CAISGGGGSSYNEQFF

clone size: .
D gene: .
J gene: TRBJ2-7
V gene: TRBV12-3/TRBV12-4
CDR3 DNA: TGTGCCAGCAGTCAGGATCACCTGGACGGTATGCCCTACGAGCAGTACTTC
CDR3 protein: CASSQDHLDGMPYEQYF

clone size: few
D gene: .
J gene: TRBJ1-5
V gene: TRBV19
CDR3 DNA: TGTGCCAGTAGTATTAACGGAATCAATCAGCCCCAGCATTTT
CDR3 protein: CASSINGINQPQHF

clone size: .
D gene: .
J gene: TRBJ2-7
V gene: TRBV6-5
CDR3 DNA: TGTGCCAGCATCTTCGACTCTCACGAGCAGTACTTC
CDR3 protein: CASIFDSHEQYF

clone size: many
D gene: .
J gene: TRBJ1-4
V gene: TRBV7-2
CDR3 DNA: TGTGCCAGCAGCTTGAAAGTGAAGGGGGAAAAACTGTTTTTT
CDR3 protein: CASSLKVKGEKLFF

clone size: few
D gene: TRBD2
J gene: TRBJ2-2
V gene: TRBV7-8
CDR3 DNA: TGTGCCAGCAGCTTATTTCAAGCGGGGGGATTCACCGGGGAGCTGTTTTTT
CDR3 protein: CASSLFQAGGFTGELFF

clone size: many
D gene: TRBD1
J gene: TRBJ2-1
V gene: TRBV28
CDR3 DNA: TGTGCCAGCAGTTCACCCGGGACAGGGGTAAATGAGCAGTTCTTC
CDR3 protein: CASSSPGTGVNEQFF

clone size: few
D gene: TRBD1
J gene: TRBJ2-3
V gene: TRBV5-1
CDR3 DNA: TGCGCCAGCAGCCAAGGGACAGGAGTGCAGTATTTT
CDR3 protein: CASSQGTGVQYF

clone size: .
D gene: TRBD2
J gene: TRBJ2-3
V gene: TRBV7-8
CDR3 DNA: TGTGCCAGCAGCTTAGATAGCGGGGGGGGAACAGATACGCAGTATTTT
CDR3 protein: CASSLDSGGGTDTQYF

clone size: few
D gene: TRBD2
J gene: TRBJ2-3
V gene: TRBV5-4
CDR3 DNA: TGTGCCAGCAGCGGACGAACTAGCGGGAGTAAAGATACGCAGTATTTT
CDR3 protein: CASSGRTSGSKDTQYF

clone size: few
D gene: .
J gene: TRBJ1-5
V gene: TRBV20-1
CDR3 DNA: TGCAGTGCTAGAGCCAGGGCCAATCAGCCCCAGCATTTT
CDR3 protein: CSARARANQPQHF

clone size: few
D gene: TRBD1
J gene: TRBJ2-7
V gene: TRBV3-1
CDR3 DNA: TGTGCCAGCAGCCAAGGCGGGACAGGGGTCTACGAGCAGTACTTC
CDR3 protein: CASSQGGTGVYEQYF

clone size: many
D gene: TRBD2
J gene: TRBJ2-5
V gene: TRBV29-1
CDR3 DNA: TGCAGCGGCCTAGGGGAGGGCGAGACCCAGTACTTC
CDR3 protein: CSGLGEGETQYF

clone size: few
D gene: TRBD2
J gene: TRBJ2-5
V gene: TRBV19
CDR3 DNA: TGTGCCAGTAGTATCGGGACTAGCGGGGGGAAGACCCAGTACTTC
CDR3 protein: CASSIGTSGGKTQYF

clone size: many
D gene: .
J gene: TRBJ1-2
V gene: TRBV3-1
CDR3 DNA: TGTGCCAGCAGTCAGGGAGTAGGAGATGGCTACACCTTC
CDR3 protein: CASSQGVGDGYTF

clone size: .
D gene: TRBD1
J gene: TRBJ1-1
V gene: TRBV3-1
CDR3 DNA: TGTGCCAGCAGCCAAAACAGGGGAAGCCCTGAAGCTTTCTTT
CDR3 protein: CASSQNRGSPEAFF

clone size: many
D gene: .
J gene: TRBJ2-3
V gene: TRBV20-1
CDR3 DNA: TGCAGTGCTAGAGATCTCCGGGAGAGGCCAGATACGCAGTATTTT
CDR3 protein: CSARDLRERPDTQYF

clone size: many
D gene: .
J gene: TRBJ2-7
V gene: TRBV28
CDR3 DNA: TGTGCCAGCACTCTCGGGGATCAGCAGCCCTACGAGCAGTACTTC
CDR3 protein: CASTLGDQQPYEQYF

clone size: .
D gene: TRBD2
J gene: TRBJ2-2
V gene: TRBV7-2
CDR3 DNA: TGTGCCAGCAGCCCCCCTAGCGGGAGTTCCGGGGAGCTGTTTTTT
CDR3 protein: CASSPPSGSSGELFF

clone size: few
D gene: TRBD1
J gene: TRBJ1-1
V gene: TRBV20-1
CDR3 DNA: TGCGCAAATGGCAGGGGGCCGACTGAAGCTTTCTTT
CDR3 protein: CANGRGPTEAFF

clone size: .
D gene: TRBD1
J gene: TRBJ1-5
V gene: TRBV5-5
CDR3 DNA: TGTGCCAGCAGCTTGCCGGGGGACAGAGCTCTCAATCAGCCCCAGCATTTT
CDR3 protein: CASSLPGDRALNQPQHF

clone size: few
D gene: .
J gene: TRBJ2-5
V gene: TRBV11-1
CDR3 DNA: TGTGCCAGCAGCTTCGGGGGGCTCGAGACCCAGTACTTC
CDR3 protein: CASSFGGLETQYF

clone size: few
D gene: .
J gene: TRBJ2-5
V gene: TRBV11-2
CDR3 DNA: TGTGCCAGCAGCACTAGTTGGGTGACTAGTCGAGGTGTAGAGACCCAGTACTTC
CDR3 protein: CASSTSWVTSRGVETQYF

clone size: .
D gene: TRBD2
J gene: TRBJ2-5
V gene: TRBV6-1
CDR3 DNA: TGTGCCAGCAGTGAACTTACCCTAACTAGCGGGAGGAGGGAGACCCAGTACTTC
CDR3 protein: CASSELTLTSGRRETQYF

clone size: few
D gene: .
J gene: TRBJ2-1
V gene: TRBV30
CDR3 DNA: TGTGCCTGGAGTGTACTGGACCACCATGAGCAGTTCTTC
CDR3 protein: CAWSVLDHHEQFF

clone size: many
D gene: TRBD1
J gene: TRBJ2-1
V gene: TRBV12-3/TRBV12-4
CDR3 DNA: TGTGCCAGCAGACCCACAGGGGGCAATGAGCAGTTCTTC
CDR3 protein: CASRPTGGNEQFF